This section outlines one T cell receptor (beta chain) sequence together with its context. The source of the sample is a study of lymphopenia after photon versus proton radiotherapy. The table came from immunoSEQ multiplex PCR; TCRdb's copy has only in-frame clones and leaves some out. The sample shows 45,000 to 65,000 clones, 80% to 90% of them seen only once. There are 14 residues in the CDR3. The germline gives CDR1 SGHKS, CDR2 YYEKEE (reference sequence). Between the trimmed V and J ends, which lost 6 bases and 5 bases, there was a span of 16 bases. The chain links TRBV5-5 to TRBJ2-3; tentatively, D is TRBD2 (6 bases). Sequences were derived from peripheral blood, sampled from a patient treated with photon-based radiotherapy. The receptor was derived from a man aged 50 to 59 with gastric cancer. The chain's CDR3 is CASTNTPAGDTQYF. The DNA of the CDR3 is TGTGCCAGCACCAACACACCAGCGGGAGATACGCAGTATTTT.